The 26 T cell receptor beta chains presented below share a single source sample, sequenced in a study of beta chain features in type 1 diabetes. Isolated RNA was reverse transcribed in full, so expressed TCRB transcripts were sequenced. The method was immunoSEQ multiplex PCR; TCRdb's version includes in-frame clones alone and lacks a portion of them. The table lists about 160,000 clones, around 8.4% of them singletons, with under 0.65% in the top ten. No antigen has been assigned to these receptors. Study-wide results and caveats: TCRB CDR3s were moderately but significantly shorter in Type 1 diabetes patients in all four CD4+ subsets.

The source material was central memory CD4+ T cells from blood. Receptors were obtained from a woman under 30 with type 1 diabetes.

This clone came up a few times. V gene TRBV18 combines with J gene TRBJ2-1, with 14 bases that match TRBD2. CDR3 length: 16 residues. The V gene end was trimmed by 4 bases and the J gene end by 9 bases; junction bases not matched to a gene: 8. Germline V lookup: CDR1 KGHSH, CDR2 LQKENI. The CDR3 here is CASSQGTSGGRPEQFF. In nucleotides, the CDR3 is TGTGCCAGCTCACAAGGGACTAGCGGGGGTAGGCCTGAGCAGTTCTTC.

The chain links TRBV6-6 to TRBJ2-3; no definite D call. The CDR3 spans 13 residues. Germline CDR1 and CDR2: MNHNY and SVGAGI (reference sequence). Trimming pared 6 bases from V and 6 bases from J, leaving 13 bases between. As DNA, the CDR3 is TGTGCCAGCAGCTCCACTCGCTACGATACGCAGTATTTT. Amino acid sequence: CASSSTRYDTQYF.

This clone was seen a handful of times. V gene TRBV29-1 combines with J gene TRBJ1-2, with TRBD1 matching 10 bases. CDR1 is SQVTM, CDR2 ANQGSEA, per germline. The CDR3 spans 13 residues. V trimming: 6 bases; J trimming: 7 bases; junction bases outside the gene matches: 8. CDR3 in amino acids: CSVAIDRGLGYTF. The DNA of the CDR3 is TGCAGCGTCGCCATCGACAGGGGGCTTGGCTACACCTTC.

This clone appeared a few times. This rearrangement joins TRBV11-3 to TRBJ2-7; the match to TRBD1 covers 7 bases. Germline V gene sequence: CDR1 SGHNT, CDR2 YENEEA. There are 13 residues in the CDR3. J gave up 5 bases and V 5 bases, and 6 bases lay outside the gene matches. CDR3 protein: CASSPRQGHEQYF. In DNA, the CDR3 is TGTGCCAGCAGCCCTCGACAGGGCCACGAGCAGTACTTC.

This clone has only a few counts. The chain carries TRBV5-4 and TRBJ2-2, with unresolved D. V lost 2 bases and J 10 bases, leaving 9 bases between the germline ends. This CDR3 is 12 amino acids long. Germline V gives CDR1 SGHNT, CDR2 YYREEE (reference sequence). CDR3 residues: CASSLDGEELFF. In DNA form, the CDR3 reads TGTGCCAGCAGCTTAGACGGAGAGGAGCTGTTTTTT.

The CDR3 nucleotides read TGTGCCAGCACCCAAACCGGGTCGACTGCATTCCAAGAGACCCAGTACTTC. This codes for CASTQTGSTAFQETQYF. The chain uses TRBV9 and TRBJ2-5, with D hard to call. The CDR3 runs to 17 residues. Looked up from germline, CDR1 is SGDLS and CDR2 is YYNGEE. Trimming removed 6 bases from V and 1 base from J, with 22 bases in between.

This clone was seen more than once but under ten times. This chain uses TRBV21-1 with TRBJ1-5. TRBV21-1 is flagged as a pseudogene. The CDR3 is 12 amino acids. The CDR3 bases are TGTGCCAGCAGCCCCCGGAGTCAGCCCCAGCATTTT. Its translation: CASSPRSQPQHF.

CDR3: CASTFTGGDQPQHF. In DNA, the CDR3 is TGTGCCAGCACCTTTACAGGTGGGGATCAGCCCCAGCATTTT. J is TRBJ1-5 and V is TRBV7-2, with D tentatively TRBD1 (5 bases). Germline lookup yields CDR1 SGHTA and CDR2 FQGNSA. The CDR3 is 14 residues long. With 7 bases removed from V and 5 bases from J, the gap between germline ends came to 15 bases.

The chain recombines TRBV9 with TRBJ2-1; possible D gene TRBD2, 5 bases. V shed 5 bases and J shed 10 bases, with 19 bases lying between them. The germline gives CDR1 SGDLS, CDR2 YYNGEE. The CDR3 loop spans 14 amino acids. The CDR3 DNA reads as TGTGCCAGCAGATCCGGGATAGAGTCGGGCGAGCAGTTCTTC. Its protein is CASRSGIESGEQFF.

The chain combines TRBV5-4 with TRBJ2-5; 9 nucleotides align to TRBD1. In germline, CDR1 is SGHNT, CDR2 YYREEE (reference sequence). CDR3 length: 14 amino acids. The V segment lost 1 base and the J segment 5 bases; nucleotides outside the gene matches: 3. CDR3 in DNA: TGTGCCAGCAGCTTGTATGGGACAGGGGAGACCCAGTACTTC. Residues: CASSLYGTGETQYF.

This rearrangement joins TRBV15 to TRBJ2-1; a weak D match, TRBD2 (6 bases). Germline V gene data show CDR1 as LNHNV and CDR2 as YYDKDF (reference sequence). The CDR3 is 16 amino acids. V lost 1 base, J lost 4 bases, and 14 bases lay in between. The CDR3 loop is CATSRGIAGTYNEQFF. The CDR3 bases are TGTGCCACCAGCAGAGGGATTGCCGGGACTTACAATGAGCAGTTCTTC.

This clone was found a few times. Other DNA sequences from this sample encode an identical CDR3 as well. The J gene is TRBJ1-4, the V gene TRBV18, with 7 bases matching TRBD1. The CDR3 has 14 amino acids. The J segment lost 5 bases and the V segment lost 6 bases, leaving 6 bases of the junction unmatched. Germline-derived CDR1 and CDR2 are KGHSH and LQKENI. Written as DNA, the CDR3 is TGTGCCAGCTCCCCCGGGACAGAAAATGAAAAACTGTTTTTT. Amino acids: CASSPGTENEKLFF.

This clone was picked up a small number of times. The chain joins TRBV15 to TRBJ2-3; no definite D call. In germline, CDR1 is LNHNV, CDR2 YYDKDF (reference sequence). The CDR3 sequence is 15 residues long. V dropped 1 base and J dropped 2 bases, with 10 bases sitting between them. CDR3 nucleotide sequence: TGTGCCACCAGCAGAGTTAGCCCAAACACAGATACGCAGTATTTT. Its translation is CATSRVSPNTDTQYF.

The chain has TRBV7-9 and TRBJ1-1, with 9 nucleotides matching TRBD1. The CDR3 is made up of 14 amino acids. V lost 5 bases to trimming and J lost 2 bases; unmatched junction nucleotides: 3. Germline CDR1 is SEHNR and CDR2 is FQNEAQ (reference sequence). The CDR3 bases are TGTGCCAGCAGCGAACAGGGGGCAAACACTGAAGCTTTCTTT. Encoded protein: CASSEQGANTEAFF.

This clone was recorded a few times. The rearrangement uses TRBV7-2 and TRBJ1-4, with D possibly being TRBD1 (5 bases). The V and J ends lost 5 bases and 6 bases respectively, with 16 bases between them. This CDR3 region has 15 residues. Germline CDR1 and CDR2: SGHTA and FQGNSA. This chain's CDR3 is CASSVSQGLDEKLFF. The CDR3 DNA is TGTGCCAGCAGCGTCAGTCAGGGATTGGATGAAAAACTGTTTTTT. The whole variable domain, remainder taken from reference TRBV7-2 and TRBJ1-4, is GAGVSQSPSNKVTEKGKDVELRCDPISGHTALYWYRQSLGQGLEFLIYFQGNSAPDKSGLPSDRFSAERTGGSVSTLTIQRTQQEDSAVYLCASSVSQGLDEKLFFGSGTQLSVL.

In its sample, this clone was seen many times. The identical CDR3 is also encoded by other nucleotide sequences in the sample. The chain carries TRBV18 and TRBJ2-7, with D possibly matching TRBD1 (6 bases). Germline values: CDR1 KGHSH, CDR2 LQKENI. CDR3 length: 14 amino acids. The V and J ends lost 2 bases and 0 bases respectively, with 8 bases between them. CDR3 DNA: TGTGCCAGCTCACCAAGACAGGCCTCCTACGAGCAGTACTTC. Translation: CASSPRQASYEQYF.

The V and J genes are TRBV5-4 and TRBJ2-5; D uncertain. Germline CDR1 and CDR2: SGHNT and YYREEE (reference sequence). The CDR3 is made up of 13 amino acids. V was clipped by 4 bases and J by 3 bases, with 10 bases between them. The CDR3 sequence is CASSPSREETQYF. The CDR3 bases are TGTGCCAGCAGCCCAAGTCGGGAAGAGACCCAGTACTTC.

J is TRBJ2-7 and V is TRBV28, with 8 bases aligning to TRBD1. Germline-derived CDR1 and CDR2 are MDHEN and SYDVKM. V lost 3 bases and J lost 9; bases outside the gene matches: 10. The CDR3 is 14 amino acids. The CDR3 DNA reads TGTGCCAGCAGTTTCCTCCCCTCAGGGGGCGCGCAGTACTTC. Translating gives CASSFLPSGGAQYF. Together with reference TRBV28 and TRBJ2-7, the CDR3 gives the full variable domain: DVKVTQSSRYLVKRTGEKVFLECVQDMDHENMFWYRQDPGLGLRLIYFSYDVKMKEKGDIPEGYSVSREKKERFSLILESASTNQTSMYLCASSFLPSGGAQYFGPGTRLTVT.

The sample holds a few counts of this clone. The rearrangement uses TRBV5-1 and TRBJ2-3, with 14 bases lining up with TRBD2. Per germline, CDR1 SGHRS and CDR2 YFSETQ. Trimming at V came to 4 bases and at J to 3 bases, leaving 4 bases not matched to a gene. The CDR3 consists of 16 residues. The CDR3 DNA reads as TGCGCCAGCAGCGGCGGACTAGCGGGAGGAACAGATACGCAGTATTTT. Translated: CASSGGLAGGTDTQYF.

This clone came up a few times. The gene calls are TRBV9 and TRBJ2-1; TRBD2 aligns across 8 bases. The germline V gene has CDR1 SGDLS and CDR2 YYNGEE. The CDR3 length is 17 residues. V lost 0 bases, J lost 3 bases, and 8 bases stayed unmatched. The CDR3 loop reads CASSVGSGIAFYNEQFF. CDR3 sequence (DNA): TGTGCCAGCAGCGTAGGTAGCGGGATTGCCTTCTACAATGAGCAGTTCTTC.

J is TRBJ2-3 and V is TRBV19, with TRBD2 identical over 9 bases. The V segment lost 7 bases and the J segment 4 bases; nucleotides outside the gene matches: 9. CDR3 length: 15 amino acids. Germline assignment: CDR1 LNHDA and CDR2 SQIVND (reference sequence). This CDR3 is CASKGGGAFADTQYF. In DNA, the CDR3 is TGTGCCAGTAAGGGCGGGGGGGCTTTCGCAGATACGCAGTATTTT.

This clone was counted between two and nine times. The chain employs TRBV6-6 and TRBJ1-2; D call uncertain. Germline V gene data show CDR1 as MNHNY and CDR2 as SVGAGI (reference sequence). Trimming removed 8 bases from V and 5 bases from J, with 15 bases in between. This CDR3 has 13 residues. CDR3 bases: TGTGCCAGCGGTCCAGGCCACCCATATGGCTACACCTTC. It codes for CASGPGHPYGYTF.

Only a few counts were recorded for this clone. The chain uses TRBV6-5 and TRBJ1-5; D gene uncertain. The germline CDR1 and CDR2 sequences are MNHEY and SVGAGI. V lost 2 bases, J lost 6 bases, and 11 bases lay in between. CDR3 length: 14 residues. CDR3 coding DNA: TGTGCCAGCAGTTACCGGGGTGGCGGTCAGCCCCAGCATTTT. It is translated as CASSYRGGGQPQHF.

This clone showed up just a few times. V usage is TRBV18 and J usage is TRBJ2-5; D not resolved. TRBJ2-7 matches the DNA end more closely, so the J call is doubtful. The CDR3 has 14 amino acids. CDR1 is KGHSH, CDR2 LQKENI, per germline. CDR3: CASRRLINDYEQYF. CDR3 in DNA: TGTGCCAGCCGCAGACTCATCAACGACTACGAGCAGTACTTC.

This clone has just a few counts. V and J are TRBV29-1 and TRBJ2-7; the D gene is possibly TRBD2 (7 bases). The V gene lost 0 bases and the J gene lost 5 bases, with 20 bases spanning the gap. Germline CDR1 and CDR2: SQVTM and ANQGSEA. The CDR3 consists of 16 residues. CDR3 amino acids: CSVEDPGGAGRHEQYF. The CDR3 DNA reads TGCAGCGTTGAAGACCCGGGGGGCGCCGGGAGGCACGAGCAGTACTTC.

The chain is built from TRBV12-5 and TRBJ2-2, with 8 bases aligning to TRBD2. V lost 4 bases to trimming and J lost 6 bases; unmatched junction nucleotides: 7. The V gene's germline CDR1 is LGHNT and CDR2 FRNRAP. The CDR3 length is 15 residues. The CDR3 region is CASGSGTSNSGELFF. Written as DNA, the CDR3 is TGTGCTAGTGGTTCCGGGACTAGTAATTCCGGGGAGCTGTTTTTT.